The 15 T cell receptor beta chains presented below share a single source sample, sequenced in a study of beta chain features in type 1 diabetes listed by TCRdb under 2018. Library preparation used the immunoSEQ multiplex PCR assay. All of the isolated RNA was reverse transcribed with the High Capacity cDNA Reverse Transcription Kit, so expressed TCRB transcripts were sequenced. TCRdb took over this immuneACCESS table, retaining in-frame rearrangements with V and J assigned. Such tables are incomplete; in checked studies, under half of the missing clones stem from an unresolved V gene, and the remainder is unexplained. A total of approximately 170,000 clones appear in this sample, just over 9% of them only once. Clones ranked in the top ten supply under 2.5% of the sample. Sequenced: central memory CD4+ T cells from blood. The receptors were gathered from a woman between 18 and 30 years old in good health.

This clone was counted between two and nine times. This chain uses TRBV4-3 with TRBJ1-2; D possibly corresponds to TRBD1 (6 bases). V lost 0 bases and J 4 bases, leaving 9 bases between the germline ends. Germline CDR1 is LGHNA and CDR2 is YSLEER. The CDR3 has 14 residues. In nucleotides, the CDR3 is TGCGCCAGCAGCCAAGACAGGGGCGTCTATGGCTACACCTTC. Its translation is CASSQDRGVYGYTF.

This clone has a handful of counts. V gene TRBV7-2 combines with J gene TRBJ2-1; D unclear. The ends were cut back, 5 bases at V and 7 bases at J, with 15 bases in the middle. Germline CDR1 is SGHTA and CDR2 is FQGNSA. This CDR3 region has 14 residues. The CDR3 DNA reads as TGTGCCAGCAGCACCAGCTGGCCGGAGAATGAGCAGTTCTTC. This translates into CASSTSWPENEQFF.

The rearrangement links TRBV2 to TRBJ1-2, with D possibly TRBD1 on 6 matching bases. Germline V gene data show CDR1 as SNHLY and CDR2 as FYNNEI. V was shortened by 7 bases and J by 7 bases, with 22 bases between the two germline ends. The CDR3 sequence is 15 residues long. The CDR3 nucleotides are TGTGCCAGCATCCTCGAGGACAATCTAGGGGGTGGCTACACCTTC. Translated: CASILEDNLGGGYTF.

The rearrangement uses TRBV6-6 and TRBJ2-1, with D maybe TRBD1 (5 bases). CDR1 is MNHNY, CDR2 SVGAGI, per germline (reference sequence). V was cut by 4 bases and J by 16 bases, with 14 bases left in between. The length of the CDR3 is 11 residues. The CDR3 DNA follows: TGTGCCAGCAGTTCCAGGGCGCGAGCTTTCTTC. It is translated as CASSSRARAFF.

DNA of the CDR3: TGTGCCAGCAGCCCTCGCGGGGCGGGCGAGCAGTACTTC. It codes for CASSPRGAGEQYF. The V and J genes are TRBV7-3 and TRBJ2-7; D may be TRBD2 (6 bases). V gave up 5 bases and J gave up 6 bases, with 14 bases separating them. CDR3 length equals 13 residues. CDR1 SGHTA and CDR2 FQGTGA come from the germline V gene.

This clone has more than one count but fewer than ten. V and J are TRBV9 and TRBJ2-5; 8 positions agree with TRBD2. The ends lost 0 bases at V and 4 bases at J; junction bases unmatched: 5. Germline V gene lookup returns CDR1 SGDLS and CDR2 YYNGEE. The CDR3 has 15 amino acids. CDR3 protein: CASSVDSGGRETQYF. CDR3 coding DNA: TGTGCCAGCAGCGTAGATTCGGGGGGGCGAGAGACCCAGTACTTC.

At least ten counts were recorded for this clone. The chain carries TRBV7-2 and TRBJ2-3; 10 nucleotides agree with TRBD2. CDR1 and CDR2 (germline): SGHTA, FQGNSA. V lost 1 base, J lost 2 bases, and 6 bases stayed unmatched. The CDR3 length is 17 residues. CDR3 residues: CASSLVFGLADTDTQYF. The DNA for the CDR3 is TGTGCCAGCAGCTTAGTGTTCGGACTAGCGGACACAGATACGCAGTATTTT.

The CDR3 nucleotides read TGTGCCAGCCGAGTCCTAGCGGGAGATGGAGATACGCAGTATTTT. This codes for CASRVLAGDGDTQYF. The chain has TRBV6-1 and TRBJ2-3, with TRBD2 matching over 10 bases. The CDR3 is made up of 15 amino acids. J lost 5 bases, V lost 8 bases, and 10 bases had no gene match. Looked up from germline, CDR1 is MNHNS and CDR2 is SASEGT.

This rearrangement joins TRBV6-6 to TRBJ2-2; 7 bases map to TRBD1. The CDR3 consists of 15 residues. Germline loops: CDR1 MNHNY, CDR2 SVGAGI (reference sequence). With V trimmed by 7 bases and J by 3 bases, 8 bases remained unmatched. The CDR3 nucleotides are TGTGCCAGCAATCTCGACAGGGTTGACACCGGGGAGCTGTTTTTT. This encodes CASNLDRVDTGELFF.

This clone has a handful of counts. The genes are TRBV5-1 and TRBJ2-1; 8 nucleotides align to TRBD2. After removal of 6 bases from V and 4 bases from J, the junction contained 12 bases not matched to a gene. Germline V lookup: CDR1 SGHRS, CDR2 YFSETQ. This CDR3 region has 16 residues. The CDR3: CASTLGQRGRYNEQFF. CDR3 nucleotide sequence: TGCGCCAGCACACTCGGGCAGCGGGGGCGATACAATGAGCAGTTCTTC.

This clone was seen more than once but under ten times. The chain joins TRBV2 to TRBJ1-2, with D unresolved. Germline V CDR1 and CDR2: SNHLY, FYNNEI. CDR3 length: 11 residues. Trimming stripped 7 bases from V and 8 bases from J, with 11 bases between. CDR3 in DNA: TGTGCCAGCATCGAGGAGGAGGGCTACACCTTC. Amino acid sequence: CASIEEEGYTF.

This sequence joins TRBV6-5 and TRBJ2-2; TRBD1 aligns across 8 bases. CDR1 is MNHEY, CDR2 SVGAGI, per germline. The J segment lost 7 bases and the V segment lost 5 bases, leaving 6 bases of the junction unmatched. The CDR3 consists of 14 residues. The CDR3 reads CASSDRGVGGELFF. The CDR3 coding sequence is TGTGCCAGCAGTGACAGGGGTGTAGGCGGGGAGCTGTTTTTT.

The V gene is TRBV14, the J gene TRBJ1-1, with 7 bases identical to TRBD1. CDR3 length equals 16 residues. Trimming removed 4 bases from V and 5 bases from J; junction bases left unmatched: 13. Germline V gene lookup returns CDR1 SGHDN and CDR2 FVKESK. The CDR3 DNA follows: TGTGCCAGCAGCCCCCTAAAGAGAGGGGGCCGGACTGAAGCTTTCTTT. Protein product: CASSPLKRGGRTEAFF. Complete variable domain (other parts from reference TRBV14 and TRBJ1-1): EAGVTQFPSHSVIEKGQTVTLRCDPISGHDNLYWYRRVMGKEIKFLLHFVKESKQDESGMPNNRFLAERTGGTYSTLKVQPAELEDSGVYFCASSPLKRGGRTEAFFGQGTRLTVV.

This clone was detected a few times. This chain connects TRBV10-3 to TRBJ1-1; 8 bases align to TRBD1. Germline values: CDR1 ENHRY, CDR2 SYGVKD. The trim removed 0 bases at V and 5 bases at J, leaving 5 bases unmatched. The CDR3 spans 15 residues. The CDR3 nucleotides are TGTGCCATCAGTGAGTCCAGGGGGCGGGATACTGAAGCTTTCTTT. It translates to CAISESRGRDTEAFF.

This clone was seen a handful of times. This chain connects TRBV5-6 to TRBJ2-7; 7 bases are a match to TRBD2. This CDR3 contains 15 residues. From germline, CDR1 is SGHDT and CDR2 YYEEEE. J lost 3 bases, V lost 4 bases, and 10 bases had no gene match. CDR3 coding DNA: TGTGCCAGCAGCGCCGGCTTCGGCGGGGGCTACGAGCAGTACTTC. Protein product: CASSAGFGGGYEQYF.